Listed here are 30 T cell receptor beta chains from one sample, sequenced in a study of control samples from healthy donors and cancer patients. TCRdb keeps only in-frame clones here, not all; method: immunoSEQ multiplex PCR. The data contain 150,000 to 160,000 clones, approximately 93% of them singletons. Sequencing input: blood. These receptors were taken from a man aged 45-60 years in good health.

V is TRBV10-3 and J is TRBJ2-7, with TRBD2 matching over 9 bases. CDR1 is ENHRY and CDR2 is SYGVKD in the germline V gene. The CDR3 runs 15 residues. The trim removed 3 bases at V and 4 bases at J, leaving 7 bases unmatched. The chain's CDR3 is CAISEAGGARYEQYF. CDR3 DNA: TGTGCCATCAGTGAAGCGGGAGGCGCCCGATACGAGCAGTACTTC.

This rearrangement joins TRBV29-1 to TRBJ2-7, with TRBD1 matching over 8 bases. Germline V CDR1 and CDR2: SQVTM, ANQGSEA. The CDR3 spans 12 residues. V gave up 6 bases and J gave up 2 bases; unmatched junction bases: 3. CDR3 sequence (DNA): TGCAGCGTGCCGGGACAGGCCTACGAGCAGTACTTC. Translated: CSVPGQAYEQYF.

This chain links TRBV5-1 with TRBJ2-3; D unclear. V shed 0 bases and J shed 4 bases, with 12 bases lying between them. The CDR3 is 15 residues long. In germline, CDR1 is SGHRS, CDR2 YFSETQ. The CDR3 reads CASSLAPESADTQYF. The CDR3 coding sequence is TGCGCCAGCAGCTTGGCTCCGGAAAGCGCAGATACGCAGTATTTT.

This clone has more than one count but fewer than ten. The chain couples TRBV2 to TRBJ2-2; maybe TRBD2 (6 bases). CDR1 SNHLY and CDR2 FYNNEI come from the germline V gene. Trimming took 6 bases from V and 1 from J, leaving 12 bases between them. The CDR3 has 15 residues. The CDR3 coding sequence is TGTGCCAGCAGGAGGGGTAGCGGGAACACCGGGGAGCTGTTTTTT. It yields the protein CASRRGSGNTGELFF.

In this sample, this clone turned up once. The chain recombines TRBV4-1 with TRBJ2-2; D may be TRBD2 (6 bases). CDR1 is MGHRA and CDR2 is YSYEKL in the germline V gene. The germline V and J ends were trimmed by 1 base and 0 bases, with 15 bases remaining between them. This CDR3 has 18 amino acids. CDR3 loop: CASSQGTLAGPNTGELFF. CDR3 in DNA: TGCGCCAGCAGCCAAGGGACCCTCGCGGGACCGAACACCGGGGAGCTGTTTTTT.

The chain employs TRBV6-5 and TRBJ2-1; possibly TRBD2 for D (6 bases). Germline values: CDR1 MNHEY, CDR2 SVGAGI. The CDR3 length is 15 residues. V was clipped by 2 bases and J by 0 bases, with 8 bases between them. Here the CDR3 reads CASSYGGSSYNEQFF. For the CDR3, the DNA is TGTGCCAGCAGTTACGGGGGGAGCTCCTACAATGAGCAGTTCTTC.

The chain joins TRBV18 to TRBJ2-3; the match to TRBD2 covers 7 bases. The germline gives CDR1 KGHSH, CDR2 LQKENI. The CDR3 is made up of 16 amino acids. V shed 2 bases, J shed 4 bases, and the junction held 9 bases outside the gene matches. Here the CDR3 DNA reads TGTGCCAGCTCACCAGAATCTGCACTAGCGTCAGATACGCAGTATTTT. This encodes CASSPESALASDTQYF.

The chain combines TRBV7-3 with TRBJ2-3, with D perhaps TRBD2 (5 bases). V lost 5 bases to trimming and J lost 2 bases, with 8 bases between them. The CDR3 covers 13 residues. The germline V gene has CDR1 SGHTA and CDR2 FQGTGA. CDR3 protein: CASSASPTDTQYF. CDR3 nucleotides: TGTGCCAGCAGCGCTAGCCCCACAGATACGCAGTATTTT.

This chain uses TRBV19 with TRBJ1-2; 9 bases map to TRBD1. CDR1 and CDR2 from the germline V gene are LNHDA and SQIVND (reference sequence). The junction had 7 bases not matched to a gene; V was cut back by 3 bases and J by 2 bases. This CDR3 region has 16 residues. CDR3 sequence: CASSIPPGQGNYGYTF. The DNA of the CDR3 is TGTGCCAGTAGTATTCCCCCCGGACAGGGGAACTATGGCTACACCTTC.

The V and J genes are TRBV5-1 and TRBJ1-6; 10 nucleotides line up with TRBD1. Germline V CDR1 and CDR2: SGHRS, YFSETQ. The CDR3 is made up of 16 amino acids. V dropped 1 base and J dropped 8; count of bases not matched to a gene: 6. The CDR3 is CASSLFQTGGYSPLHF. Here the CDR3 DNA reads TGCGCCAGCAGCTTGTTTCAGACAGGGGGCTATTCACCCCTCCACTTT.

The genes are TRBV7-9 and TRBJ2-7; D is uncertain. This CDR3 spans 14 amino acids. Trimming left V 2 bases short and J 0 bases short, with 8 bases between. Germline V gene data show CDR1 as SEHNR and CDR2 as FQNEAQ (reference sequence). CDR3 DNA: TGTGCCAGCAGCTTACTCGGGTCCTCCTACGAGCAGTACTTC. Amino acid sequence: CASSLLGSSYEQYF.

The CDR3 DNA reads as TGTGCCAGCAGTGATAGACAGGGGGCCGCAGATACGCAGTATTTT. This gives the protein CASSDRQGAADTQYF. The chain links TRBV6-1 to TRBJ2-3, with 10 bases lining up with TRBD1. The CDR3 extends over 15 amino acids. Germline loops: CDR1 MNHNS, CDR2 SASEGT. V trimming: 3 bases; J trimming: 4 bases; junction bases outside the gene matches: 4.

The J gene is TRBJ1-2, the V gene TRBV5-4, with TRBD1 matching 8 bases. Germline CDR1 SGHNT, CDR2 YYREEE (reference sequence). Trimming took 6 bases from V and 4 from J; bases not matched to a gene: 5. This CDR3 spans 13 amino acids. The CDR3 reads CASTPGGGYGYTF. CDR3 coding DNA: TGTGCCAGCACCCCAGGGGGCGGCTATGGCTACACCTTC.

The J gene is TRBJ2-5, the V gene TRBV5-1; D remains unclear. Germline V gene sequence: CDR1 SGHRS, CDR2 YFSETQ. V was clipped by 4 bases and J by 3 bases, with 4 bases between them. The length of the CDR3 is 11 residues. The CDR3 coding sequence is TGCGCCAGCAGCATAAAAGAGACCCAGTACTTC. It yields the protein CASSIKETQYF.

V and J are TRBV10-3 and TRBJ2-1, with 10 bases aligning to TRBD2. Germline V gives CDR1 ENHRY, CDR2 SYGVKD. This CDR3 region has 19 residues. The ends lost 0 bases at V and 1 base at J; junction bases unmatched: 9. The CDR3 is CAISESGGSGRTSYNEQFF. The CDR3 nucleotides are TGTGCCATCAGTGAGTCAGGTGGTAGCGGGAGGACTTCCTACAATGAGCAGTTCTTC.

The chain recombines TRBV6-5 with TRBJ2-7; D remains ambiguous. The germline V gene encodes CDR1 MNHEY and CDR2 SVGAGI. V gave up 5 bases and J gave up 5 bases, with 7 bases separating them. The length of the CDR3 is 11 residues. For the CDR3, the DNA is TGTGCCAGCAGTCACCTCAACGAGCAGTACTTC. The encoded protein is CASSHLNEQYF.

V and J are TRBV2 and TRBJ1-2; no clear D. V lost 7 bases, J lost 4 bases, and 7 bases lay in between. The CDR3 runs 11 residues. Germline V lookup: CDR1 SNHLY, CDR2 FYNNEI. This CDR3 is CASKELYGYTF. DNA of the CDR3: TGTGCCAGCAAAGAGCTCTATGGCTACACCTTC.

The rearrangement joins TRBV27 to TRBJ1-2, with TRBD1 identical over 8 bases. The germline V gene has CDR1 MNHEY and CDR2 SMNVEV (reference sequence). The length of the CDR3 is 15 residues. V lost 2 bases to trimming and J lost 4 bases; unmatched junction nucleotides: 6. CDR3 protein: CASSLTGQGLYGYTF. CDR3 in DNA: TGTGCCAGCAGTTTAACAGGACAGGGACTCTATGGCTACACCTTC.

The J gene is TRBJ1-5, the V gene TRBV2; D gene ambiguous. Germline V gene lookup returns CDR1 SNHLY and CDR2 FYNNEI. V was cut by 4 bases and J by 4 bases, with 5 bases left in between. CDR3 size: 12 residues. The CDR3 protein is CASSVGNQPQHF. In DNA form, the CDR3 reads TGTGCCAGCAGTGTGGGGAATCAGCCCCAGCATTTT.

CDR3 sequence reads: CASSLAVFSGNTIYF. In nucleotides, the CDR3 is TGTGCCAGCAGCTTAGCGGTATTCTCTGGAAACACCATATATTTT. The chain joins TRBV7-2 to TRBJ1-3; D not resolved. The V end was cut by 0 bases, the J end by 0 bases, with 6 bases between. CDR3 size: 15 residues. Germline V gives CDR1 SGHTA, CDR2 FQGNSA.

The CDR3, as DNA: TGTGCCAGCATTAATTTAGGGTCGGGTTCACCCCTCCACTTT. Its protein is CASINLGSGSPLHF. The chain combines TRBV27 with TRBJ1-6, with no clear D. Looked up from germline, CDR1 is MNHEY and CDR2 is SMNVEV (reference sequence). The germline V and J ends were trimmed by 7 bases and 9 bases, with 16 bases remaining between them. The CDR3 extends over 14 amino acids.

This chain joins TRBV19 and TRBJ2-3; TRBD1 matches at 9 bases. Germline CDR1 reads LNHDA; CDR2 reads SQIVND (reference sequence). The CDR3 has 15 amino acids. V lost 5 bases and J lost 5; bases outside the gene matches: 8. The CDR3 protein is CASSPQGANLDTQYF. CDR3 nucleotide sequence: TGTGCCAGTAGTCCACAGGGGGCGAACTTAGATACGCAGTATTTT.

The V gene is TRBV5-5, the J gene TRBJ2-7, with a weak D call TRBD1 (6 bases). In germline, CDR1 is SGHKS, CDR2 YYEKEE (reference sequence). This CDR3 is 15 amino acids long. Trimming left V 5 bases short and J 7 bases short, with 22 bases between. CDR3 nucleotide sequence: TGTGCCAGCAGAGCCTACGGGACACCTCTGGGTGAGCAGTACTTC. Its protein product is CASRAYGTPLGEQYF.

The gene calls are TRBV29-1 and TRBJ2-2; a weak D match, TRBD1 (5 bases). The CDR3 extends over 13 amino acids. In germline, CDR1 is SQVTM, CDR2 ANQGSEA. Trimming took 4 bases from V and 5 from J, leaving 11 bases between them. CDR3 residues: CSVAGRATGELFF. In DNA, the CDR3 is TGCAGCGTTGCAGGCAGGGCAACCGGGGAGCTGTTTTTT.

The V gene is TRBV29-1, the J gene TRBJ1-5, with 7 bases aligning to TRBD1. The trim removed 4 bases at V and 2 bases at J, leaving 2 bases unmatched. The CDR3 runs 13 residues. Looked up from germline, CDR1 is SQVTM and CDR2 is ANQGSEA. CDR3 region: CSVGQGGNQPQHF. The CDR3, as DNA: TGCAGCGTTGGACAGGGAGGCAATCAGCCCCAGCATTTT.

This chain connects TRBV14 to TRBJ2-1; D might be TRBD2 (6 bases). Germline CDR1 SGHDN, CDR2 FVKESK. The CDR3 is 12 amino acids. V shed 2 bases and J shed 13 bases, with 12 bases lying between them. CDR3 amino acids: CASSQFRGFQFF. In DNA, the CDR3 is TGTGCCAGCAGCCAATTCCGGGGGTTCCAGTTCTTC.

The rearrangement uses TRBV6-6 and TRBJ1-1; a possible D gene is TRBD1 (6 bases). Deletions cut 5 bases from V and 5 bases from J, with 12 bases between. The CDR3 length is 13 residues. Germline V CDR1 and CDR2: MNHNY, SVGAGI (reference sequence). The CDR3 sequence is CASSGTYGTEAFF. CDR3 DNA sequence: TGTGCCAGCAGTGGGACATACGGTACTGAAGCTTTCTTT.

This chain uses TRBV28 with TRBJ1-2; D unresolved. The CDR3 contains 12 residues. In germline, CDR1 is MDHEN, CDR2 SYDVKM. V was shortened by 3 bases and J by 7 bases, with 9 bases between the two germline ends. CDR3 nucleotide sequence: TGTGCCAGCAGTTTTCCTCGAGGTGGCTACACCTTC. Protein: CASSFPRGGYTF.

This chain connects TRBV11-2 to TRBJ1-6; D ambiguous. V gave up 1 base and J gave up 10 bases, with 8 bases separating them. Germline CDR1 reads SGHAT; CDR2 reads FQNNGV. This CDR3 comprises 13 residues. This CDR3 reads CASSLARWSPLHF. The CDR3 DNA reads as TGTGCCAGCAGCTTAGCTCGGTGGTCACCCCTCCACTTT.

This chain links TRBV5-1 with TRBJ2-7; 9 nucleotides agree with TRBD2. The CDR3 totals 17 residues. With 0 bases clipped from V and 5 bases from J, the junction kept 12 bases outside the gene matches. The germline V gene encodes CDR1 SGHRS and CDR2 YFSETQ. CDR3 nucleotide sequence: TGCGCCAGCAGCTTGGGCCCCTCTAGCGGGATGGGTGACGAGCAGTACTTC. It encodes CASSLGPSSGMGDEQYF.